A selection of T cell receptor beta chains follows, all from one sample in a study of blood T cell repertoires in COVID-19. Some clones are missing from TCRdb's copy, which holds only in-frame ones; the method was immunoSEQ multiplex PCR. The sample lists some 300,000 clones, 75% to 90% occurring once. Source material: peripheral blood. Receptors were obtained from a woman aged 50 to 60 with COVID-19, enrolled during active disease. The conserved cysteine and the conserved F or W are not part of the CDR3 here. Where a row states a size, it is once, few, many or the class of an expanded clone; other rows omit it.

v_call,clone_size,j_call,cdr3_aa
TRBV10-1,NA,TRBJ2-1,ATSKGLNEQF
TRBV19,once,TRBJ2-2,ASSRGQGATGELF
TRBV5-1,NA,TRBJ2-7,ASSFPGTSGTYEQY
TRBV28,NA,TRBJ1-1,ASSRLNRGFEAF
TRBV19,NA,TRBJ2-7,ASTPPDRGNEQY
TRBV29-1,NA,TRBJ1-3,SVSRGSGNTIY
TRBV7-2,NA,TRBJ2-1,ASSLKGTTYNEQF
TRBV4-2,NA,TRBJ2-3,ASSQEGAASTDTQY
TRBV6-5,few,TRBJ2-6,ASSLARANVLT
TRBV4-3,NA,TRBJ2-3,ASSQPPTGVSTDTQY
TRBV5-1,NA,TRBJ2-5,ASSLVGGSVQETQY
TRBV7-2,NA,TRBJ2-7,ASSLEWTATYEQY
TRBV27,NA,TRBJ2-1,ASSPSRDYYNEQF
TRBV19,NA,TRBJ1-1,ASSDRSDTEAF
TRBV18,NA,TRBJ2-7,ASSPGGQIEQY
TRBV13,once,TRBJ2-1,ASSLRDRGHEEQF
TRBV11-3,NA,TRBJ2-3,ASSLEQGGSTRDTQY
TRBV14,NA,TRBJ1-2,ASSQEGQGKGYGYT
TRBV25-1,NA,TRBJ1-5,ASRGQGKAQPQH
TRBV5-6,NA,TRBJ1-2,ASTRMDRTNYGYT
TRBV19,NA,TRBJ2-1,ASNNRDRSYNEQF
TRBV19,NA,TRBJ2-1,ASSILGTGYNEQF
TRBV27,once,TRBJ2-1,ASSTGQGISYNEQF
TRBV7-9,few,TRBJ1-2,ASSPGTSYGYT
TRBV7-2,NA,TRBJ2-5,ASSLTGRERWETQY
TRBV2,NA,TRBJ1-2,ASSEADRGYGYT
TRBV5-1,NA,TRBJ2-3,ASSWGLAGGGGTDTQY
TRBV2,NA,TRBJ1-2,ASNEAGGIFYGYT
TRBV30,NA,TRBJ2-6,AWVINQRGAAGGAGANVLT
TRBV4-2,NA,TRBJ1-5,ASSQGLQGFQPQH
TRBV6-5,NA,TRBJ1-5,ASSRQGASNQPQH
TRBV5-4,NA,TRBJ2-3,ASSPRLAGITDTQY
TRBV20-1,NA,TRBJ2-3,SASRDTQY
TRBV5-4,NA,TRBJ2-7,ASSPWTGPYEQY
TRBV3-1/TRBV3-2,NA,TRBJ2-7,ASSQEGGAGGYEQY
TRBV5-5,NA,TRBJ2-2,ASSFLGAGTGELF
TRBV5-1,NA,TRBJ1-1,ASSGGANTEAF
TRBV4-1,NA,TRBJ1-1,ASSQDLRRNTEAF
TRBV11-2,NA,TRBJ1-1,ASSLARQGANTEAF
TRBV5-1,NA,TRBJ2-7,ASSLRGVNEQY
TRBV5-8,once,TRBJ1-6,ASRGGSSYNSPLH
TRBV7-2,NA,TRBJ1-2,ASRIGQGDGYGYT
TRBV19,NA,TRBJ2-7,ASSIRVRAGGGEQY
TRBV18,NA,TRBJ2-4,ASSPPGYGNIQY
TRBV19,NA,TRBJ2-1,ASKDSGDPYNEQF
TRBV5-1,NA,TRBJ1-3,ASSLGEAGNTIY
TRBV13,NA,TRBJ2-7,ASSLGRGGPYEQY
TRBV4-3,NA,TRBJ2-7,ASSQDRGRVSYEQY
TRBV12-5,NA,TRBJ2-3,ASGFGQRTDTQY
TRBV29-1,NA,TRBJ2-1,SVGANEQF